This entry features one T cell receptor beta chain sequence. Seattle patient enrollment occurred during active infection, with longitudinal follow-up thereafter. CDR3 length: 16 amino acids. CDR1 and CDR2 (germline): LGHDT, YNNKEL (reference sequence). Trimming took off 4 bases at V and 4 bases at J, with 17 bases between the two ends. This table comes from immunoSEQ multiplex PCR, and its TCRdb copy is limited to in-frame clones, with some not included. The sample comprises 350,000 or so clones, 89% of which are singletons, and roughly 4% rests with the top ten. The sample belongs to a study of blood T cell repertoires in COVID-19. On the study more broadly: COVID-19 samples, acute and convalescent, were from the United States, Italy and Spain. PBMCs, B-cell-depleted T cells, or T cells provided the cDNA or gDNA that made up the material.

The chain combines TRBV3-1 (or the pseudogene TRBV3-2) with TRBJ1-3, with a tentative D call TRBD1 (6 bases). Sequenced material: peripheral blood. The clonotype comes from a woman aged 55-69 years with COVID-19, enrolled during active disease. CDR3 in amino acids: CASSPNLQGPGNTIYF. CDR3 nucleotides: TGTGCCAGCAGCCCTAATCTACAGGGCCCCGGAAACACCATATATTTT.